This T cell receptor (beta chain) was identified during a study of CD8+ T cells in alopecia areata. About the study: At a dose of 5 to 10 mg twice daily, oral tofacitinib was given to treated patients. Notes on the study in general: Among the top 100, expanded CD8+ clones, as well as scalp clonality, were significantly decreased by tofacitinib.

Treatment in this sample: oral pan-JAK inhibitor, 5-10 mg twice daily. Individuals with alopecia areata gave both lesional scalp punch biopsies and peripheral blood for collection. V was shortened by 2 bases and J by 8 bases, with 12 bases between the two germline ends. The CDR3 has 13 amino acids. CDR1 MNHEY and CDR2 SVGAGI come from the germline V gene. This clone was seen once. Its specificity is not known. Extracted RNA was reverse transcribed into cDNA, the sequencing template. Sequencing used immunoSEQ multiplex PCR; TCRdb keeps in-frame clones, though not all of them. The data show about 290,000 clones, nearly 60% seen once.

The V and J genes are TRBV6-5 and TRBJ1-2; D call uncertain. Material: CD4+ T cells sorted from blood, obtained at week 24, from a patient treated with tofacitinib. The receptor was isolated from a human donor with alopecia areata. The CDR3 is CASSYTEGSGYTF. The CDR3 nucleotides read TGTGCCAGCAGTTACACAGAGGGTAGCGGCTACACCTTC.